A single sample gave rise to the 2 T cell receptor beta chains below, sequenced in a study of early T cells in non-severe SARS-CoV-2 infection. TCRdb recomputed calls from the 5' RACE reads with MiXCR, one row per CDR3 protein. This table holds tens of thousands of distinct CDR3 sequences, roughly 4.4% found once. Sequencing was carried out using whole blood. These TCRs come from an adult who was a healthcare worker with PCR-confirmed SARS-CoV-2 infection or an uninfected control (not recorded which).

This clonotype ranks as large. The chain has TRBV12-3 or TRBV12-4 and TRBJ2-7; D unclear. This CDR3 has 15 residues. The V end was cut by 1 base, the J end by 0 bases, with 10 bases between. CDR3 residues: CASSLGSYLSYEQYF. The DNA for the CDR3 is TGTGCCAGCAGTTTAGGTTCTTACCTCTCCTACGAGCAGTACTTC.

This clonotype was counted many times. The chain joins TRBV7-9 to TRBJ2-5; 12 nucleotides align to TRBD2. The J segment lost 5 bases and the V segment lost 9 bases, leaving 13 bases of the junction unmatched. Germline V CDR1 and CDR2: SEHNR, FQNEAQ (reference sequence). The CDR3 runs to 16 residues. The CDR3 loop reads CASSRDRTSGMETQYF. The CDR3 DNA reads TGTGCCAGTAGCCGGGATCGGACTAGCGGGATGGAGACCCAGTACTTC.